These 32 T cell receptor beta chains originate from one sample sequenced in a study of regulatory T cells in long-lasting Graves disease (dated by TCRdb to about 2021). Library creation used multiplex PCR. Sequencer: Illumina HiSeq 4000. TCR beta libraries were built with iRepertoire HTBI primers and Arm-PCR amplification of CDR3 regions. The public sequencing data were trimmed at Q25 with fastp and processed into clonotypes with MiXCR by TCRdb, which kept only in-frame beta chains. For every CDR3 protein sequence, its rows merge into one entry that carries the most common genes and DNA. This sample holds around 450,000 distinct CDR3 sequences; about 17% were observed only once. Jointly, the top ten make up approximately 12% of the sample. The sample's time point label, in plain terms: newly diagnosed GD, antithyroid drugs for less than 3 months. For both TCR sequencing and RNA sequencing, RNA was extracted from PBMCs using TRIzol.

This sample was also put to use in a study of T cells in Graves' hyperthyroidism and ophthalmopathy.

The sample here was peripheral blood mononuclear cells (PBMCs), taken at new diagnosis, from a patient treated with antithyroid drugs. The receptor set was obtained from a man aged 35-49 years with Graves disease. Donor details come from another sample of the same person, matched by shared clones.

The rearrangement joins TRBV5-1 to TRBJ2-1; D may correspond to TRBD1 or TRBD2 (7 bases each). The germline gives CDR1 SGHRS, CDR2 YFSETQ. Trimming pared 0 bases from V and 3 bases from J, leaving 13 bases between. This CDR3 has 16 amino acids. The CDR3 DNA is TGCGCCAGCAGCTTGGGGGGGGGACAGATCTACAATGAGCAGTTCTTC. Translating it yields CASSLGGGQIYNEQFF.

This chain connects TRBV6-1 to TRBJ1-2; tentatively, D is TRBD1 (5 bases). The CDR3 covers 13 residues. Germline-derived CDR1 and CDR2 are MNHNS and SASEGT. The V gene lost 8 bases and the J gene lost 4 bases, with 14 bases spanning the gap. The CDR3 nucleotides are TGTGCCAGCGAATTAGACAGAGCCTATGGCTACACCTTC. This codes for CASELDRAYGYTF.

The chain combines TRBV19 with TRBJ2-3; D is unclear. This CDR3 has 15 amino acids. Trimming pared 4 bases from V and 1 base from J, leaving 12 bases between. The germline V gene has CDR1 LNHDA and CDR2 SQIVND (reference sequence). The CDR3 DNA reads TGTGCCAGTAGTACCCGGGCCTCAGGCACAGATACGCAGTATTTT. Translation gives CASSTRASGTDTQYF.

There are a few counts of this clonotype. The chain employs TRBV15 and TRBJ2-1, with 9 bases matching TRBD2. J lost 8 bases, V lost 4 bases, and 3 bases had no gene match. There are 13 residues in the CDR3. Germline CDR1 reads LNHNV; CDR2 reads YYDKDF (reference sequence). CDR3 in amino acids: CATSMTSGYEQFF. The CDR3 DNA sequence: TGTGCCACCAGCATGACTAGCGGATATGAGCAGTTCTTC.

This clonotype was found a few times. The chain recombines TRBV28 with TRBJ2-3, with TRBD2 identical over 10 bases. CDR1 is MDHEN and CDR2 is SYDVKM in the germline V gene. CDR3 size: 14 residues. V shed 2 bases, J shed 9 bases, and the junction held 5 bases outside the gene matches. Written as DNA, the CDR3 is TGTGCCAGCAGTTTACTAGCGGGAGAGGGCACGCAGTATTTT. It is translated as CASSLLAGEGTQYF.

At least ten counts were recorded for this clonotype. The V gene is TRBV2, the J gene TRBJ1-4; D gene ambiguous. V lost 6 bases to trimming and J lost 0 bases, with 11 bases between them. Germline V CDR1 and CDR2: SNHLY, FYNNEI. The CDR3 consists of 15 residues. The CDR3 region has the DNA TGTGCCAGCAGCCAGGACCGCACAACTAATGAAAAACTGTTTTTT. It encodes CASSQDRTTNEKLFF.

This clonotype showed up many times. This chain connects TRBV27 to TRBJ2-7; D gene unclear. Trimming shortened V by 3 bases and J by 5 bases, and 2 bases separated the two germline ends. In germline, CDR1 is MNHEY, CDR2 SMNVEV (reference sequence). This CDR3 spans 10 amino acids. CDR3 residues: CASSFHEQYF. Written as DNA, the CDR3 is TGTGCCAGCAGTTTTCACGAGCAGTACTTC.

This clonotype was seen repeatedly, ten times or more. This rearrangement joins TRBV7-9 to TRBJ2-1; D unclear. The V gene's germline CDR1 is SEHNR and CDR2 FQNEAQ (reference sequence). The CDR3 extends over 13 amino acids. Trimming left V 6 bases short and J 0 bases short, with 6 bases between. The DNA of the CDR3 is TGTGCCAGCAGTCGTAGCTCCTACAATGAGCAGTTCTTC. Amino acid sequence: CASSRSSYNEQFF.

The CDR3 spells CSAKPSGNYEAFF. The CDR3 nucleotides are TGCAGTGCAAAGCCGTCGGGGAACTATGAAGCTTTCTTT. V and J are TRBV20-1 and TRBJ1-1; D uncertain. The CDR3 runs to 13 residues. V lost 6 bases, J lost 7 bases, and 18 bases lay in between. Germline CDR1 DFQATT, CDR2 SNEGSKA (reference sequence).

Many counts were recorded for this clonotype. In DNA form, the CDR3 reads TGTGCCAGCGGGCCAAGCGGGAGGGCCGTCAATGAGCAGTTCTTC. It encodes CASGPSGRAVNEQFF. The chain links TRBV12-3 or TRBV12-4 to TRBJ2-1, with 10 bases matching TRBD2. This CDR3 has 15 amino acids. V gave up 8 bases and J gave up 6 bases; unmatched junction bases: 10.

The chain is built from TRBV9 and TRBJ2-1, with a tentative D call TRBD1 (5 bases). The closer fit of TRBJ2-5 to the DNA end suggests the J call may be wrong. Germline CDR1 SGDLS, CDR2 YYNGEE. CDR3 size: 15 residues. Here the CDR3 reads CASSVAQGIQETQYF. The CDR3 DNA reads as TGTGCCAGCAGCGTAGCTCAGGGCATTCAAGAGACCCAGTACTTC.

This clonotype was observed many times. The chain is built from TRBV7-8 and TRBJ2-7; D is possibly TRBD1 (7 bases). CDR3 length: 15 residues. Germline V gives CDR1 SGHVS, CDR2 FQNEAQ. Trimming stripped 6 bases from V and 2 bases from J, with 17 bases between. CDR3 DNA sequence: TGTGCCAGCAGGAAGGAGGGGGCGGCGGCCTACGAGCAGTACTTC. Its protein product is CASRKEGAAAYEQYF.

This rearrangement joins TRBV27 to TRBJ1-4; 9 nucleotides agree with TRBD1. The V segment lost 2 bases and the J segment 10 bases; nucleotides outside the gene matches: 2. This CDR3 comprises 13 residues. The germline V gene encodes CDR1 MNHEY and CDR2 SMNVEV (reference sequence). The CDR3: CASSLGTGRKLFF. DNA of the CDR3: TGTGCCAGCAGTTTAGGGACAGGGAGAAAACTGTTTTTT.

J is TRBJ2-7 and V is TRBV20-1, with 8 bases matching TRBD1. CDR1 is DFQATT and CDR2 is SNEGSKA in the germline V gene (reference sequence). This CDR3 has 16 residues. V lost 2 bases and J lost 0; bases outside the gene matches: 9. The CDR3 nucleotides read TGCAGTGCTAGATCAGCCGGACAGGGCGTCTCCTACGAGCAGTACTTC. Amino acid sequence: CSARSAGQGVSYEQYF.

The chain links TRBV12-3 or TRBV12-4 to TRBJ2-2; 7 bases align to TRBD2. The CDR3 spans 17 residues. The V and J ends lost 6 bases and 0 bases, in that order; junction bases with no gene match: 10. The CDR3 DNA sequence: TGTGCCAGCAGCCAATTTGTGGGACTACCGAACACCGGGGAGCTGTTTTTT. Protein product: CASSQFVGLPNTGELFF.

This clonotype was observed many times. The chain has TRBV30 and TRBJ1-3, with D possibly TRBD1 on 6 matching bases. The CDR3 length is 14 residues. From germline, CDR1 is GTSNPN and CDR2 SVGIG (reference sequence). Trimming cost V 2 bases and J 4 bases, with 12 bases left between them. The CDR3 is CAWSTGGRGNTIYF. The CDR3 bases are TGTGCCTGGAGTACGGGGGGGCGCGGAAACACCATATATTTT. The complete variable domain, with remaining parts taken from reference TRBV30 and TRBJ1-3, reads SQTIHQWPATLVQPVGSPLSLECTVEGTSNPNLYWYRQAAGRGLQLLFYSVGIGQISSEVPQNLSASRPQDRQFILSSKKLLLSDSGFYLCAWSTGGRGNTIYFGEGSWLTVV.

This chain links TRBV4-1 with TRBJ2-7; no reliable D call. CDR1 and CDR2 from the germline V gene are MGHRA and YSYEKL. V lost 0 bases and J lost 5, with 8 bases in between. The CDR3 consists of 13 residues. This chain's CDR3 is CASSQDWSDEQYF. CDR3 bases: TGCGCCAGCAGCCAAGATTGGAGCGACGAGCAGTACTTC.

In this sample, this clonotype turned up many times. J is TRBJ2-3 and V is TRBV3-1, with 9 positions matching TRBD2. Trimming at V came to 2 bases and at J to 4 bases, leaving 13 bases not matched to a gene. CDR1 and CDR2 from the germline V gene are LGHDT and YNNKEL (reference sequence). The CDR3 length is 18 residues. The CDR3 DNA is TGTGCCAGCAGCCAATCCAGACCTGGGACTAGCCGGGCAGATACGCAGTATTTT. It encodes CASSQSRPGTSRADTQYF.

This clonotype was detected a few times. V gene TRBV5-1 combines with J gene TRBJ2-7, with D tentatively TRBD2 (6 bases). Trimming shortened V by 7 bases and J by 2 bases, and 19 bases separated the two germline ends. Germline V CDR1 and CDR2: SGHRS, YFSETQ. The CDR3 length is 15 residues. Here the CDR3 reads CASSEGPAGTYEQYF. CDR3 bases: TGCGCCAGCTCAGAGGGGCCTGCGGGAACCTACGAGCAGTACTTC.

This clonotype has a count of ten or more. The chain employs TRBV12-3 or TRBV12-4 and TRBJ1-2; D perhaps matches TRBD1 (5 bases). This CDR3 region has 14 residues. Trimming removed 5 bases at V and 5 bases at J, with 15 bases between. The CDR3 sequence: CASSPTGTGYGYTF. The CDR3 DNA sequence: TGTGCCAGCAGTCCGACCGGGACTGGGTATGGCTACACCTTC.

This clonotype was seen repeatedly, ten times or more. CDR3 region: CASSQRENTEAFF. DNA for the CDR3: TGTGCCAGCAGCCAAAGAGAGAACACTGAAGCTTTCTTT. The chain carries TRBV6-2 or TRBV6-3 and TRBJ1-1, with no clear D. V was trimmed by 6 bases and J by 1 base, leaving 9 bases between them. The CDR3 has 13 amino acids. Germline V gene sequence: CDR1 MNHEY, CDR2 SVGEGT.

This clonotype showed up many times. The chain couples TRBV12-3 or TRBV12-4 to TRBJ1-1; no clear D. Between the trimmed V and J ends, which lost 6 bases and 1 base, there was a span of 15 bases. This CDR3 has 15 residues. The CDR3 nucleotides are TGTGCCAGCAGCACCTACGGACTGTCGAACACTGAAGCTTTCTTT. It yields the protein CASSTYGLSNTEAFF.

In this sample, this clonotype turned up many times. J is TRBJ2-7 and V is TRBV3-1; possibly TRBD1 for D (7 bases). This CDR3 region has 14 residues. Germline V gene lookup returns CDR1 LGHDT and CDR2 YNNKEL (reference sequence). Between the trimmed V and J ends, which lost 3 bases and 6 bases, there was a span of 15 bases. The CDR3 spells CASSQRDSQLEQYF. The CDR3 DNA sequence: TGTGCCAGCAGCCAGCGGGACAGTCAACTCGAGCAGTACTTC.

The gene calls are TRBV20-1 and TRBJ2-1; 8 bases match TRBD2. Trimming took 0 bases from V and 7 from J; bases not matched to a gene: 8. The CDR3 is 15 amino acids. The V gene's germline CDR1 is DFQATT and CDR2 SNEGSKA (reference sequence). CDR3 in DNA: TGCAGTGCTAGAGATGAAGCGGGAGTTGGAAATGAGCAGTTCTTC. Translation: CSARDEAGVGNEQFF.

This clonotype was seen only a few times. Its ends do not fully match the called genes, so a read error is possible. The chain has TRBV7-3 and TRBJ2-1, with 10 bases fitting TRBD1. The CDR3 runs 15 residues. CDR1 SGHTA and CDR2 FQGTGA come from the germline V gene. The CDR3 DNA reads as TGTGCCAACAGCTTCCCGGGACAGGGGATCTATGAGCAGTTCTTC. Its protein product is CANSFPGQGIYEQFF.

This clonotype was picked up many times. V usage is TRBV28 and J usage is TRBJ1-1; D is undetermined. The germline V gene has CDR1 MDHEN and CDR2 SYDVKM. The CDR3 spans 13 residues. Deletions cut 5 bases from V and 6 bases from J, with 13 bases between. CDR3: CASSTFAAAEAFF. CDR3 nucleotides: TGTGCCAGCAGTACATTCGCGGCCGCTGAAGCTTTCTTT.

Concerning this clonotype: A single base separates this from a much larger clone, so it may be a read error. This chain links TRBV12-5 with TRBJ2-7; maybe TRBD2 (5 bases). Trimming cost V 2 bases and J 4 bases, with 18 bases left between them. Germline assignment: CDR1 LGHNT and CDR2 FRNRAP. This CDR3 comprises 16 residues. CDR3 loop: CASGLPQRKGRYEQYF. The CDR3 DNA sequence: TGTGCTAGTGGTTTGCCCCAGCGGAAGGGTCGGTACGAGCAGTACTTC.

This clonotype was recorded many times. A read error may produce the germline difference seen at one junction end. V and J are TRBV5-1 and TRBJ2-1, with no clear D. This CDR3 comprises 15 residues. CDR1 and CDR2 (germline): SGHRS, YFSETQ. The CDR3 sequence is CASSLVYISYNEQFF. CDR3 coding DNA: TGTGCCAGCAGTTTAGTATATATCTCCTACAATGAGCAGTTCTTC.

This clonotype was detected a few times. This chain uses TRBV15 with TRBJ1-3, with no clear D. Germline CDR1 and CDR2: LNHNV and YYDKDF (reference sequence). The CDR3 consists of 15 residues. The germline V and J ends were trimmed by 0 bases and 0 bases, with 6 bases remaining between them. DNA of the CDR3: TGTGCCACCAGCAGAGACAGAAACTCTGGAAACACCATATATTTT. Translation gives CATSRDRNSGNTIYF.

This clonotype was picked up a small number of times. J is TRBJ2-2 and V is TRBV5-4; D is unclear. Trimming pared 1 base from V and 3 bases from J, leaving 10 bases between. Germline assignment: CDR1 SGHNT and CDR2 YYREEE (reference sequence). The CDR3 length is 15 residues. CDR3 in amino acids: CASSLSPTDTGELFF. For the CDR3, the DNA is TGTGCCAGCAGCTTGTCACCGACCGACACCGGGGAGCTGTTTTTT.

The rearrangement links TRBV11-2 to TRBJ2-4, with 8 bases lining up with TRBD2. Trimming took 5 bases from V and 7 from J; bases not matched to a gene: 13. Germline lookup yields CDR1 SGHAT and CDR2 FQNNGV. The CDR3 extends over 16 amino acids. The CDR3 here is CASSPTPSAGVNIQYF. DNA for the CDR3: TGTGCCAGCAGCCCAACCCCTTCAGCGGGAGTGAACATTCAGTACTTC.

Many counts were recorded for this clonotype. The chain has TRBV2 and TRBJ2-7; the D is unclear. The V gene lost 3 bases and the J gene lost 0 bases, with 0 bases spanning the gap. Per the germline V gene, CDR1 is SNHLY and CDR2 is FYNNEI. This CDR3 has 11 residues. The CDR3 DNA reads TGTGCCAGCAGTGACTCCTACGAGCAGTACTTC. This sequence encodes CASSDSYEQYF.